These T cell receptor beta chains were read from a single sample in a study of metastatic and nonmetastatic thyroid tumors. TCRdb reprocessed the PCR reads via MiXCR. The sample has around 34,000 clones; roughly a fifth are singletons. The specimen sequenced was blood. These receptors were collected from a female donor with papillary thyroid cancer or a benign thyroid nodule (not recorded which). Some clones in this sample may be carry-over from other donors' samples. The CDR3 runs from the conserved cysteine through the conserved F or W. The size field is filled for only some rows; it gives once, few, many or a size class.

V gene	clone size	CDR3 protein
TRBV6-1	medium-sized	CASRPGQIYNSPLHF
TRBV10-2	-	CASSGLAGSSYEQYF
TRBV9	many	CASSVAGQGYEQYF
TRBV6-1	many	CASSYVTRQGGAKNIQYF
TRBV5-1	-	CASSASGGGSYNEQFF
TRBV30	once	CAWSGRYGYTF
TRBV3-1	many	CASSLSRTKTDTQYF
TRBV29-1	many	CSVRGGNTGELFF
TRBV20-1	-	CSARNRLAGAGELFF
TRBV5-1	many	CASSPGTGTEQYF